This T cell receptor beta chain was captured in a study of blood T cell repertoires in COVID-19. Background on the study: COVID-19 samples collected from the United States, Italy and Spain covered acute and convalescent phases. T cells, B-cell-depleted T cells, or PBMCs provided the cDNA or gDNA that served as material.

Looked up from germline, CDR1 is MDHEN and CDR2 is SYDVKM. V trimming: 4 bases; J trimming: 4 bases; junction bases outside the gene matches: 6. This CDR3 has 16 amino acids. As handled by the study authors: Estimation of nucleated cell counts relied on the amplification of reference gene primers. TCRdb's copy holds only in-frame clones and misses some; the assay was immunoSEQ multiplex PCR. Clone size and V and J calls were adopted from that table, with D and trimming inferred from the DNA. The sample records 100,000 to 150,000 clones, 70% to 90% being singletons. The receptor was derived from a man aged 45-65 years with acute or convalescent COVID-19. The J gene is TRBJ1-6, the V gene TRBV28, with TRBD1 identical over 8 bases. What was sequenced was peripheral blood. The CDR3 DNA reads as TGTGCCAGCAGTTCCCCCCGGACAGGGTATAATTCACCCCTCCACTTT. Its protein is CASSSPRTGYNSPLHF.